This T cell receptor (beta chain) emerged from a study of blood T cell repertoires in COVID-19 (dated by TCRdb to the early 2020s). For the study in its entirety: Samples from collaborators originated in the United States, Italy and Spain and spanned both the acute and convalescent phases of COVID-19. The prospective study material was composed of cDNA or gDNA derived from T cells, B-cell-depleted T cells, or PBMCs. Subjects who had been exposed to COVID-19, were actively infected with it, or had recovered from it provided the deeply sampled blood TCRbeta repertoires that made up the dataset. A freely available public database, intended as a resource for researchers studying the immune response to SARS-CoV-2, is where the repertoires were released. Samples were obtained from the ongoing ImmuneRACE study (first 160 participants) and from approximately 1,200 subjects provided by 6 global collaborators. Sample metadata almost always included a de-identified subject ID, COVID-19 status, age in years and sex. HLA class I and class II types, where available, came from metadata supplied by the sample provider rather than from assay-based typing. Broader findings and caveats from the paper: How much clinical and demographic metadata was included differed by source and by participant, and the metadata was provided uncurated.

A remark on this clone: Its antigen is still unknown. No base quality information exists; no much larger clone differs at one position.

Deletion took 3 bases off V and 7 bases off J, with a span of 13 bases between the germline ends. The CDR3 runs 14 residues from the cysteine to the phenylalanine. Only the CDR3 DNA stays, 42 bases, in frame from base 1. From the germline V gene (reference sequence), CDR1 is LNHDA and CDR2 is SQIVND. TCRbeta CDR3 regions were amplified from genomic DNA using the immunoSEQ Assay, a bias-controlled multiplex PCR. As for the original processing: Within the assay, amplification of reference gene primers was used to estimate how many nucleated cells each sample contained. To quantify the absolute abundance of each unique TCRbeta CDR3 rearrangement, sequence reads were collapsed and filtered. For each sample, productive Simpson clonality was calculated as the square root of Simpson's diversity index over productive rearrangements. This is the immuneACCESS table as TCRdb keeps it, with only in-frame sequences that have V and J called. A part of the clones is gone; compared with another copy, unresolved V genes explain less than half, and the rest is unexplained. D and trimming come from the DNA, and the V and J calls and clone size come from that table. The sample records 650,000 to 800,000 clones, 80% to 90% of which are singletons. Of the sample, approximately 0.3% falls within the top ten clones.

The collaborating institutions used their own protocols to collect whole blood in K2EDTA tubes. For TCRbeta analysis, collaborators shipped samples in one of three forms: frozen whole blood, isolated PBMCs, or DNA extracted from either of those sample types. The chain couples TRBV19 to TRBJ1-5; possibly the D gene is TRBD1, per 6 matching bases. The source is a woman under 30 with acute or convalescent COVID-19. The sample consisted of peripheral blood. The nucleotide sequence reads TGTGCCAGTAGTATGGGGCAGGGGACGCAGCCCCAGCATTTT. Its coded protein is CASSMGQGTQPQHF. Supplemented by the reference TRBV19 and TRBJ1-5 proteins around the CDR3, the complete variable domain is DGGITQSPKYLFRKEGQNVTLSCEQNLNHDAMYWYRQDPGQGLRLIYYSQIVNDFQKGDIAEGYSVSREKKESFPLTVTSAQKNPTAFYLCASSMGQGTQPQHFGDGTRLSIL.